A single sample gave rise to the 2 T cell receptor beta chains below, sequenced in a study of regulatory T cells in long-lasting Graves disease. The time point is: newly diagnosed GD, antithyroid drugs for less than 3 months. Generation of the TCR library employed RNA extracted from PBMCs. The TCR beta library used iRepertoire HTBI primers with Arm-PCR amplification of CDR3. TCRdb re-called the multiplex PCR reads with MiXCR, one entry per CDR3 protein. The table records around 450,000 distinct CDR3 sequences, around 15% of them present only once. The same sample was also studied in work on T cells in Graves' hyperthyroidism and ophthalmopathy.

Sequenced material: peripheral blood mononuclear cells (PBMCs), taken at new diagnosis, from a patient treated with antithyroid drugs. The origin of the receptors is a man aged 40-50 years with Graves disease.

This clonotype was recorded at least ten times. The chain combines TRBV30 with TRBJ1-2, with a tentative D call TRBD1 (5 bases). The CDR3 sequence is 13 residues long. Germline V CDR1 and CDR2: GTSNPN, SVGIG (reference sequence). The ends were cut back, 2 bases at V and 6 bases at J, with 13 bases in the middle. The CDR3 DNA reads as TGTGCCTGGAGTCACCCGCGGGGGGATGGCTACACCTTC. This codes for CAWSHPRGDGYTF.

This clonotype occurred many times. The CDR3 is CASSQETAGGGRHNEQFF. CDR3 DNA sequence: TGTGCCAGCAGCCAAGAGACGGCGGGAGGAGGTAGGCACAATGAGCAGTTCTTC. The chain uses TRBV3-1 and TRBJ2-1, with 8 bases identical to TRBD2. Germline lookup yields CDR1 LGHDT and CDR2 YNNKEL (reference sequence). The CDR3 length is 18 residues. The V segment lost 0 bases and the J segment 5 bases; nucleotides outside the gene matches: 12.